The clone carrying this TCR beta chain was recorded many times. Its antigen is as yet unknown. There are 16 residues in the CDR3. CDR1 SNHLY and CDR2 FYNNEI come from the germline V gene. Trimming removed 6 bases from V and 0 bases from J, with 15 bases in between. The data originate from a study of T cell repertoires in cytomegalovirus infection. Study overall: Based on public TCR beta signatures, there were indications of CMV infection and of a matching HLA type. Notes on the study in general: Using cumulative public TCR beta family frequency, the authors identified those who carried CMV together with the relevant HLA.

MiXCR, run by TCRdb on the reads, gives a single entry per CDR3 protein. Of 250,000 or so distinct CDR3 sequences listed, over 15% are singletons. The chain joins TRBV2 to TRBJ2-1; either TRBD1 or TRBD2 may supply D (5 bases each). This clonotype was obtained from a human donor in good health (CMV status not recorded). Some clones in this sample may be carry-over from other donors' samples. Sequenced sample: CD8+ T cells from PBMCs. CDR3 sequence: CASSTPGTTSYNEQFF. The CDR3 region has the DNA TGTGCCAGCAGCACTCCAGGGACCACCTCCTACAATGAGCAGTTCTTC. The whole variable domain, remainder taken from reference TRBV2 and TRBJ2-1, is EPEVTQTPSHQVTQMGQEVILRCVPISNHLYFYWYRQILGQKVEFLVSFYNNEISEKSEIFDDQFSVERPDGSNFTLKIRSTKLEDSAMYFCASSTPGTTSYNEQFFGPGTRLTVL.